A selection of T cell receptor beta chains follows, all from one sample in a study of T-cell memory formation after mild COVID-19. TCRdb passed the 5' RACE reads through MiXCR, listing each CDR3 protein once. This repertoire shows 140,000 to 150,000 distinct CDR3 sequences, 15% to 20% found once; its top ten account for around 2.4%. The specimen was PBMCs or a T cell subset sorted from them (not recorded which). The receptors stem from an adult woman who had mild COVID-19 (a few samples of this study predate the infection). Cell type and time point are not known. CDR3s include the opening cysteine and the closing phenylalanine or tryptophan. Clone size is not always given. Where it is, it says once, few, many or a class for expanded clones.

clone_size	j_call	v_call	cdr3_length	cdr3_aa
many	TRBJ2-5	TRBV11-2	12	CASSPRRETQYF
few	TRBJ2-1	TRBV12-3/TRBV12-4	14	CASRYQISGDEQFF
few	TRBJ2-7	TRBV7-2	15	CASSLDGGGSYEQYF
NA	TRBJ2-1	TRBV6-2/TRBV6-3	12	CASTRRPNEQFF
many	TRBJ2-1	TRBV24-1	13	CATGSSDYNEQFF
NA	TRBJ1-1	TRBV3-1	14	CASSRRGPDTEAFF
few	TRBJ2-5	TRBV20-1	12	CSARQGRETQYF
few	TRBJ2-5	TRBV18	15	CASSPPWGPGETQYF
NA	TRBJ2-3	TRBV7-2	14	CASTTVGSTDTQYF
few	TRBJ2-3	TRBV7-2	16	CASSLVSQGYTDTQYF
few	TRBJ2-3	TRBV6-2/TRBV6-3	15	CASSYWDRPSDTQYF
few	TRBJ2-5	TRBV7-8	16	CASSLARIGGPETQYF
few	TRBJ2-1	TRBV7-3	16	CASSSRRKQGYNEQFF
few	TRBJ2-2	TRBV3-1	14	CASSLSFGTGELFF
NA	TRBJ2-1	TRBV7-3	17	CASSETPLAGGPNEQFF
NA	TRBJ2-3	TRBV7-2	17	CASSLAPGGPSTDTQYF
NA	TRBJ2-2	TRBV7-6	16	CASSVLGLGGTGELFF
NA	TRBJ2-3	TRBV11-2	14	CASSFFLATDTQYF
few	TRBJ2-3	TRBV24-1	14	CATSAQGGWDTQYF
NA	TRBJ1-1	TRBV4-1	15	CASSLLGGRESEAFF
few	TRBJ2-7	TRBV12-3/TRBV12-4	17	CASSPRRTGNGAYEQYF
NA	TRBJ1-3	TRBV7-3	14	CASSSRDSGNTIYF
few	TRBJ2-7	TRBV5-4	13	CASRAGPAYEQYF